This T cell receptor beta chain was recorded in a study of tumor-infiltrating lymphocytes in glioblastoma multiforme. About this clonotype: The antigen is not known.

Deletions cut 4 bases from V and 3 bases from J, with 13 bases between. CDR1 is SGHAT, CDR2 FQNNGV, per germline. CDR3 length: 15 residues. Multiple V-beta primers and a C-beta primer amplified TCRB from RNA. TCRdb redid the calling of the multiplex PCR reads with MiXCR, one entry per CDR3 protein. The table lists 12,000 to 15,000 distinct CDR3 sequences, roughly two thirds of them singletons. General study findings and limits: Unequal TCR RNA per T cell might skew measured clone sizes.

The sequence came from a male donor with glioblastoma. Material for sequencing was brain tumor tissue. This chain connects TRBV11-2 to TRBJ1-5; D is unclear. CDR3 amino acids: CASSSLDGPNQPQHF. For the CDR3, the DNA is TGTGCCAGCAGCTCGCTAGACGGACCCAATCAGCCCCAGCATTTT.